Reported below is one T cell receptor (beta chain). The protocol was immunoSEQ multiplex PCR, while the TCRdb copy is restricted to in-frame clones and leaves out a portion. The sample yields some 210,000 clones, 83% seen once. The data derive from a study of blood T cell repertoires in COVID-19. Study information: Samples taken during acute and convalescent COVID-19 were collected in the United States, Italy and Spain. The analysed material was cDNA or gDNA that came from T cells, B-cell-depleted T cells, or PBMCs.

V shed 6 bases and J shed 0 bases, with 13 bases lying between them. CDR1 and CDR2 (germline): MGHDK, SYGVNS. The CDR3 runs to 15 residues. The chain couples TRBV25-1 to TRBJ2-3; a weak D match, TRBD2 (6 bases). Sequences were obtained from peripheral blood. The TCR originated in a man aged 50 to 60 with active or convalescent COVID-19. The CDR3 bases are TGTGCCAGCAGCCCGACGGGAGCCAGCACAGATACGCAGTATTTT. Encoded protein: CASSPTGASTDTQYF.